This TCR beta chain was sequenced during a study of somatic mutations in cytotoxic T cells in rheumatoid arthritis. This table comes from immunoSEQ multiplex PCR, and its TCRdb copy is limited to in-frame clones, with some not included. This table has some 27,000 clones, just under 75% appearing once. Remarks on this clone: Its antigen remains unidentified.

Study-wide results and caveats: About an eighth of the roughly 60 patients had a largest CD8+ clone above 20% of CD8+ cells. There was no significant difference in CD8+ T-cell clonality between rheumatoid arthritis patients and age-matched healthy controls.

Germline-derived CDR1 and CDR2 are SEHNR and FQNEAQ (reference sequence). V shed 2 bases and J shed 4 bases, with 9 bases lying between them. The CDR3 spans 14 residues. The sample taken for sequencing was CD8+ T cells sorted from blood. The J gene is TRBJ1-5, the V gene TRBV7-9; D uncertain. This TCR derives from a woman aged 18-29 years in good health. The CDR3 DNA is TGTGCCAGCAGCTTAAGGGAGGAAAATCAGCCCCAGCATTTT. Translation: CASSLREENQPQHF.